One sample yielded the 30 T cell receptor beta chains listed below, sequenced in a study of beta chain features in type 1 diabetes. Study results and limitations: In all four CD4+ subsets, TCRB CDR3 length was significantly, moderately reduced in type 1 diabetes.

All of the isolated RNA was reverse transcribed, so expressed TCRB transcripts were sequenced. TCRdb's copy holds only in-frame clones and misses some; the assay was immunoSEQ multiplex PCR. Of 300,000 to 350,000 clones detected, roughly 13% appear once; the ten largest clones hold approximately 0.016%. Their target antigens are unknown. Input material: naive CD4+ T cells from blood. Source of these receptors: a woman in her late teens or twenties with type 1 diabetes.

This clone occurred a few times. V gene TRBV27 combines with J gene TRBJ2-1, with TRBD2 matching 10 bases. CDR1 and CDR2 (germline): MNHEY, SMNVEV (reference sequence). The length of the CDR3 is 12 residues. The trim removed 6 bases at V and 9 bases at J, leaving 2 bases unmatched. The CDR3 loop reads CASREREGEQFF. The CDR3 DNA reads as TGTGCCAGCAGAGAGCGGGAGGGTGAGCAGTTCTTC.

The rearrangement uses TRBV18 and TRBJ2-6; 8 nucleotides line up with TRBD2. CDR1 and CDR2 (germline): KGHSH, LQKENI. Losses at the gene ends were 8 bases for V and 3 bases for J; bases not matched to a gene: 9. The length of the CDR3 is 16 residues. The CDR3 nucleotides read TGTGCCAGCAATATCTTAGCGGGAAGTGGGGCCAACGTCCTGACTTTC. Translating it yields CASNILAGSGANVLTF.

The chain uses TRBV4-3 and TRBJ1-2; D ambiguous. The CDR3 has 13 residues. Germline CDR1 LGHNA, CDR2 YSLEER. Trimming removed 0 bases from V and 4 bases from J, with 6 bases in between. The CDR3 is CASSQDVGYGYTF. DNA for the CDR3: TGCGCCAGCAGCCAAGATGTCGGCTATGGCTACACCTTC.

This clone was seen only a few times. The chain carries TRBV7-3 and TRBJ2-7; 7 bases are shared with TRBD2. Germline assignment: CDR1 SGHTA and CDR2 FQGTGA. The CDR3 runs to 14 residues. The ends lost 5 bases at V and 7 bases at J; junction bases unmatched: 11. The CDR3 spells CASSPSGSEFEQYF. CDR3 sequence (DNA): TGTGCCAGCAGCCCTAGCGGCTCAGAGTTTGAGCAGTACTTC.

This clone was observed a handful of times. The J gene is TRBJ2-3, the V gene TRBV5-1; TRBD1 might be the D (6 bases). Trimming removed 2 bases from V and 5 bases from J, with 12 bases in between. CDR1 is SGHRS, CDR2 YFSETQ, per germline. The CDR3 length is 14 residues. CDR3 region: CASSLQGAEDTQYF. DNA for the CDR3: TGCGCCAGCAGCTTACAGGGCGCCGAAGATACGCAGTATTTT.

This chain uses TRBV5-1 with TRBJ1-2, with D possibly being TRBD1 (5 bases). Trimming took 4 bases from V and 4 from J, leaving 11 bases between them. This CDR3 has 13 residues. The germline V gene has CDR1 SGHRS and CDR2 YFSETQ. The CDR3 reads CASSPDRPYGYTF. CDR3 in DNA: TGCGCCAGCAGCCCCGACAGACCCTATGGCTACACCTTC.

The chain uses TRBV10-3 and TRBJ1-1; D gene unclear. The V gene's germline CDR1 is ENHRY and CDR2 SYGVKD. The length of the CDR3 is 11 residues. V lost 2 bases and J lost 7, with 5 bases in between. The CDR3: CAISEGSEAFF. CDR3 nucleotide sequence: TGTGCCATCAGTGAGGGTAGTGAAGCTTTCTTT.

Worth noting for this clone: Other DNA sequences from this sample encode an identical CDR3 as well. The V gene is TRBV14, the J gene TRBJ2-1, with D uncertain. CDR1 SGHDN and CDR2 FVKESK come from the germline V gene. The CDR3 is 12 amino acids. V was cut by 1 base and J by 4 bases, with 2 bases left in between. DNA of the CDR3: TGTGCCAGCAGCCAAGCTTACAATGAGCAGTTCTTC. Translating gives CASSQAYNEQFF.

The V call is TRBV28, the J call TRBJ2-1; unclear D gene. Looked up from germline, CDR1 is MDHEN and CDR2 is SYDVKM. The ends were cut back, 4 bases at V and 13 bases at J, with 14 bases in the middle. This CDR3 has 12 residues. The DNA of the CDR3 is TGTGCCAGCAGTTACCTAATCCCCCTTCAGTTCTTC. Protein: CASSYLIPLQFF.

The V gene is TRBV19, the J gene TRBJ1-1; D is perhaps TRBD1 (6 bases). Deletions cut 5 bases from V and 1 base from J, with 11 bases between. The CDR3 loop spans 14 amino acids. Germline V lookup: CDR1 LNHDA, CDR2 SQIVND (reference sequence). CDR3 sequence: CASSARDKNTEAFF. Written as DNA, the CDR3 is TGTGCCAGTAGTGCCCGGGACAAGAACACTGAAGCTTTCTTT.

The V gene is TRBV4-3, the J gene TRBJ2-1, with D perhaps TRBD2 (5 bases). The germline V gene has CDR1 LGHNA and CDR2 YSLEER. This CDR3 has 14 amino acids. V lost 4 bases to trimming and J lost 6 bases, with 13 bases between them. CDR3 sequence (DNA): TGCGCCAGCAGCCGGAGAGGACTGTTCAATGAGCAGTTCTTC. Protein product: CASSRRGLFNEQFF.

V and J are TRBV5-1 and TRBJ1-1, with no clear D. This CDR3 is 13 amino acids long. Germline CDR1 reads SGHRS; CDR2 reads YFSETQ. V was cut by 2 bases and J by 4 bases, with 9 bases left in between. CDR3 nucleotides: TGCGCCAGCAGCTTTTCATCTACCACTGAAGCTTTCTTT. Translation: CASSFSSTTEAFF.

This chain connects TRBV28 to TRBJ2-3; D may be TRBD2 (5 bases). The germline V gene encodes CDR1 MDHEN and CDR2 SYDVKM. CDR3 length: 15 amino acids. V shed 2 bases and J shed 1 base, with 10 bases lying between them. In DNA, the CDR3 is TGTGCCAGCAGTTTAGTGGGAGCTGGCACAGATACGCAGTATTTT. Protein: CASSLVGAGTDTQYF. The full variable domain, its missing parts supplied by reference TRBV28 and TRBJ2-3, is DVKVTQSSRYLVKRTGEKVFLECVQDMDHENMFWYRQDPGLGLRLIYFSYDVKMKEKGDIPEGYSVSREKKERFSLILESASTNQTSMYLCASSLVGAGTDTQYFGPGTRLTVL.

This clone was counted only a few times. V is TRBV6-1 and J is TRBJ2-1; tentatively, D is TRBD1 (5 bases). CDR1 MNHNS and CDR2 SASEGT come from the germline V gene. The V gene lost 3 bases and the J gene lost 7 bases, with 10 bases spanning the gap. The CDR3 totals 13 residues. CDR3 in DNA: TGTGCCAGCAGTGAGGCAGGGTGGAATGAGCAGTTCTTC. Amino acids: CASSEAGWNEQFF.

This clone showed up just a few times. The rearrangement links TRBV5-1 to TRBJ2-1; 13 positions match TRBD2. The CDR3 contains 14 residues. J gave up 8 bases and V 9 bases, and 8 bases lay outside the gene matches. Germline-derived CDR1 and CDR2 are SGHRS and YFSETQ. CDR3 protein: CATTGGLAGDEQFF. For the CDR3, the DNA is TGCGCCACCACAGGTGGACTAGCGGGAGATGAGCAGTTCTTC.

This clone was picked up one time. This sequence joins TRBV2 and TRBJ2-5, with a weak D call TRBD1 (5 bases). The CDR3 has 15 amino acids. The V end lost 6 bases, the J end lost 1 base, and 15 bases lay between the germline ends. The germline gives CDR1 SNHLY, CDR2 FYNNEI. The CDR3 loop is CASRFRTGGQETQYF. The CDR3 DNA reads TGTGCCAGCAGGTTCAGAACAGGCGGCCAAGAGACCCAGTACTTC.

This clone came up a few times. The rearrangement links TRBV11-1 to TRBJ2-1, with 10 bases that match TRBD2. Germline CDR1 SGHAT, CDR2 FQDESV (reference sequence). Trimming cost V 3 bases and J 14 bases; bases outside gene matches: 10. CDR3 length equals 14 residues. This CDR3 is CASSLGLAPEEEFF. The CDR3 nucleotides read TGTGCCAGCAGCTTGGGACTAGCGCCCGAAGAGGAGTTCTTC.

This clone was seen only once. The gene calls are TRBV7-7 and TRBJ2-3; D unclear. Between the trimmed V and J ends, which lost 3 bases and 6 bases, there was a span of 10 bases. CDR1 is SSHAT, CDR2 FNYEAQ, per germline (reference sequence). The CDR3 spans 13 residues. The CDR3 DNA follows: TGTGCCAGCAGCTTGAATCCCCGGGATACGCAGTATTTT. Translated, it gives CASSLNPRDTQYF.

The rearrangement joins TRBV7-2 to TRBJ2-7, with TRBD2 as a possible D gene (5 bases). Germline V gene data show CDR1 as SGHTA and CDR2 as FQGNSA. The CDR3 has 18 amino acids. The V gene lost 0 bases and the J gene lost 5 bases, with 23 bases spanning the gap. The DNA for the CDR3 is TGTGCCAGCAGCTTAGCCCTCTTTTACGGGAAGGACGCCCACGAGCAGTACGTC. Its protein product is CASSLALFYGKDAHEQYV.

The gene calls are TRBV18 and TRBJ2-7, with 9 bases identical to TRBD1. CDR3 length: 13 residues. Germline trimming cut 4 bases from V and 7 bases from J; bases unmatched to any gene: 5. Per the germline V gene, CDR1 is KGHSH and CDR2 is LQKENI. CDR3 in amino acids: CASSLGTGREQYV. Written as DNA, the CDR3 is TGTGCCAGCTCACTCGGGACAGGGAGGGAGCAGTACGTC.

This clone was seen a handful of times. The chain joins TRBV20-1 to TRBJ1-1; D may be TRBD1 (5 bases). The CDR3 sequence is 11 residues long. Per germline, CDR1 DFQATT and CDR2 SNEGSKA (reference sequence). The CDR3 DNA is TGCAGACTCCACAGGACCACTGAAGCTTTCTTT. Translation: CRLHRTTEAFF.

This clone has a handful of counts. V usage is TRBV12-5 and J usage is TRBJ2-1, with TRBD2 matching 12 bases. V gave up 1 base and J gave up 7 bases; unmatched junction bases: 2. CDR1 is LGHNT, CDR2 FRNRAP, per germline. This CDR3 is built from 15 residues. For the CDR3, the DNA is TGTGCTAGTGGTTTGGGGACTAGCGGGATAAATGAGCAGTTCTTC. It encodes CASGLGTSGINEQFF.

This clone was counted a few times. This CDR3 is CASSPSGTPSTDTQYF. The CDR3 nucleotides are TGCGCCAGCAGCCCCTCCGGGACTCCGAGCACAGATACGCAGTATTTT. This chain uses TRBV5-1 with TRBJ2-3, with D perhaps matching TRBD2 (6 bases). The V gene lost 4 bases and the J gene lost 0 bases, with 15 bases spanning the gap. This CDR3 spans 16 amino acids. Germline V gene sequence: CDR1 SGHRS, CDR2 YFSETQ.

The CDR3 DNA is TGTGCCAGCAGTGAATTTGACAGGGGTTATGGCTACACCTTC. It encodes CASSEFDRGYGYTF. The chain employs TRBV25-1 and TRBJ1-2; 8 bases align to TRBD1. CDR3 length: 14 residues. Germline V gives CDR1 MGHDK, CDR2 SYGVNS. V dropped 1 base and J dropped 5; count of bases not matched to a gene: 3.

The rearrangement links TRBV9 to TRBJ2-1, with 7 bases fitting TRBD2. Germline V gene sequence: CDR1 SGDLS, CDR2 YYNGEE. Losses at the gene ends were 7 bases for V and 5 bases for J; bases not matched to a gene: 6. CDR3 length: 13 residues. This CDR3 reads CASGTGGDNEQFF. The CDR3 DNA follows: TGTGCCAGCGGGACTGGGGGGGACAATGAGCAGTTCTTC.

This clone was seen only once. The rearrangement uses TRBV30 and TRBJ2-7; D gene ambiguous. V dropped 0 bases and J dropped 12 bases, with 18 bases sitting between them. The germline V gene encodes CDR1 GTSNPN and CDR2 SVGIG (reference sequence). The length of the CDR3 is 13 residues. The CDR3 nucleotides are TGTGCCTGGAGTGTACCTCGGATCGAGCGAGGGTACTTC. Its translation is CAWSVPRIERGYF.

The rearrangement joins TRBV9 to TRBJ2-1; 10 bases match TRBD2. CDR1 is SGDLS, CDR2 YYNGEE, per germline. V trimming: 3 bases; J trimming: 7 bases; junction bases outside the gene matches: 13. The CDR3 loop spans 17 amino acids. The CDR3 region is CASSAPRASGSWNEQFF. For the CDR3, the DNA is TGTGCCAGCAGCGCTCCTAGGGCTAGCGGGAGCTGGAATGAGCAGTTCTTC.

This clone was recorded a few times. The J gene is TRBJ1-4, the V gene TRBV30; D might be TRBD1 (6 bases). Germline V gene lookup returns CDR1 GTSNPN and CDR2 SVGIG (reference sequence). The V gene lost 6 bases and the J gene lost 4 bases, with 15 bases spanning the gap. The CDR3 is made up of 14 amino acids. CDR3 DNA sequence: TGTGCCTGTCATGCAGGGGTTATTAATGAAAAACTGTTTTTT. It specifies CACHAGVINEKLFF.

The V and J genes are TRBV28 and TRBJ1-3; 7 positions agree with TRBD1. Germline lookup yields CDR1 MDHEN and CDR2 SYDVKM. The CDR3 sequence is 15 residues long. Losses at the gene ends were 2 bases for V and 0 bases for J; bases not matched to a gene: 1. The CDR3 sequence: CASSLGTVSGNTIYF. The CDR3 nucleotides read TGTGCCAGCAGTTTAGGGACAGTCTCTGGAAACACCATATATTTT.

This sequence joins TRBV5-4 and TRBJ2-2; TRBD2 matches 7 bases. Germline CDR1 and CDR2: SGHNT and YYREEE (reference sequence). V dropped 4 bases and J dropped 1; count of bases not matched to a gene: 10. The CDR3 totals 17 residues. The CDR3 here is CASSAKNGRWNTGELFF. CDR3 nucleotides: TGTGCCAGCAGCGCGAAAAACGGGAGGTGGAACACCGGGGAGCTGTTTTTT. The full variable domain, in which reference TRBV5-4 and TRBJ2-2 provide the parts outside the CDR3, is ETGVTQSPTHLIKTRGQQVTLRCSSQSGHNTVSWYQQALGQGPQFIFQYYREEENGRGNFPPRFSGLQFPNYSSELNVNALELDDSALYLCASSAKNGRWNTGELFFGEGSRLTVL.